A selection of T cell receptor beta chains follows, all from one sample in a study of CD8 T cells in ankylosing spondylitis. TCRdb ran MiXCR on the 5' RACE reads and lists one entry per CDR3 protein. The table has hundreds of thousands of distinct CDR3 sequences, 20% to 25% seen once. Material for sequencing was blood, either unsorted or a sorted T cell fraction (not recorded which). These receptors all stem from a male donor with ankylosing spondylitis or in good health (not recorded which). The CDR3 runs from the conserved cysteine through the conserved F or W. A D gene is named only where the DNA matches it firmly. Expanded clones are given a class, and other clones once, few, many or no size at all.

>13|TRBV7-2|NA|TRBJ2-7|NA
CASSLVSASEQYF
TGTGCCAGCAGCTTAGTATCCGCCTCCGAGCAGTACTTC
>13|TRBV20-1|few|TRBJ2-7|NA
CSAKVSRWGEQYF
TGCAGTGCGAAGGTTAGCCGCTGGGGAGAGCAGTACTTC
>17|TRBV4-1|NA|TRBJ2-2|TRBD2
CASSQDQSGGVTGELFF
TGCGCCAGCAGCCAAGATCAAAGCGGGGGCGTCACCGGGGAGCTGTTTTTT
>15|TRBV12-3/TRBV12-4|many|TRBJ2-7|TRBD1
CASRPPGQFSYEQYF
TGTGCCAGCAGGCCGCCGGGACAGTTTTCCTACGAGCAGTACTTC
>14|TRBV4-1|NA|TRBJ2-7|TRBD1
CASSHSTGSYEQYF
TGCGCCAGCAGCCATTCGACAGGGAGCTACGAGCAGTACTTC
>14|TRBV28|few|TRBJ2-7|TRBD1
CASSLWDRGIEQYF
TGTGCCAGCAGTTTATGGGACAGGGGAATCGAGCAGTACTTC
>13|TRBV4-1|few|TRBJ2-3|NA
CASSQIQADTQYF
TGCGCCAGCAGCCAGATACAGGCAGATACGCAGTATTTT
>15|TRBV9|NA|TRBJ2-2|NA
CASSVAGANTGELFF
TGTGCCAGCAGCGTAGCGGGGGCGAACACCGGGGAGCTGTTTTTT
>14|TRBV12-3/TRBV12-4|many|TRBJ2-7|NA
CASSSGESSYEQYF
TGTGCCAGCTCCTCGGGGGAAAGCTCCTACGAGCAGTACTTC
>13|TRBV10-2|NA|TRBJ2-7|NA
CASSEKVPFEQYF
TGCGCCAGCAGTGAGAAGGTCCCGTTTGAGCAGTACTTC
>15|TRBV4-2|NA|TRBJ2-7|NA
CASSQEQGGTYEQYF
TGTGCCAGCAGCCAAGAGCAGGGCGGGACCTACGAGCAGTACTTC
>13|TRBV6-5|few|TRBJ1-5|NA
CASSSQEHQPQHF
TGTGCCAGCAGTTCTCAGGAACATCAGCCCCAGCATTTT
>20|TRBV27|few|TRBJ2-3|TRBD2
CASSPHPPVAGDTSTDTQYF
TGTGCCAGCAGTCCCCACCCCCCGGTAGCGGGGGATACTAGCACAGATACGCAGTATTTT
>14|TRBV6-2/TRBV6-3|NA|TRBJ2-1|NA
CASARDRPVNEQFF
TGTGCCAGCGCCCGGGACCGCCCCGTCAATGAGCAGTTCTTC
>15|TRBV6-1|NA|TRBJ2-1|TRBD1
CASSTQDRVYNEQFF
TGTGCCAGCAGTACACAGGACAGGGTTTACAATGAGCAGTTCTTC
>14|TRBV2|few|TRBJ2-5|NA
CASSDEDPLHAQYF
TGTGCCAGCAGCGACGAAGACCCGTTGCACGCTCAGTACTTC
>12|TRBV29-1|NA|TRBJ2-1|NA
CSVTGFYNEQFF
TGCAGCGTAACAGGGTTTTACAATGAGCAGTTCTTC
>16|TRBV6-1|few|TRBJ2-5|NA
CASSEGSWRGAETQYF
TGTGCCAGCAGTGAAGGGAGTTGGCGGGGCGCAGAGACCCAGTACTTC